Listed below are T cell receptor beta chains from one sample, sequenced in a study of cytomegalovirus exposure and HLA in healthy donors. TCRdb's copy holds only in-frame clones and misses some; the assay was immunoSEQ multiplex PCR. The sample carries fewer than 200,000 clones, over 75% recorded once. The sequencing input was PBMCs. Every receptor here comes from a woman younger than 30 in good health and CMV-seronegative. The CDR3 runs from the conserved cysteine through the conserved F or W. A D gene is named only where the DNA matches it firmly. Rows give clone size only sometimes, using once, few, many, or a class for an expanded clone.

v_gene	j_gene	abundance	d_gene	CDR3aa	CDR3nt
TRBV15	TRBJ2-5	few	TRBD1	CATSRDPGQGETQYF	TGTGCCACCAGCAGAGATCCGGGACAGGGGGAGACCCAGTACTTC
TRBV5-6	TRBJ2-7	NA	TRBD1	CASSLNRGIYEQYF	TGTGCCAGCAGCTTAAACAGGGGAATCTACGAGCAGTACTTC
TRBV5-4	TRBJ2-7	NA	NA	CASSPRGSSYEQYF	TGTGCCAGCAGCCCCAGGGGCAGCTCCTACGAGCAGTACTTC
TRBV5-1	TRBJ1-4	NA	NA	CASSLGIAANEKLFF	TGCGCCAGCAGCTTAGGGATAGCGGCTAATGAAAAACTGTTTTTT
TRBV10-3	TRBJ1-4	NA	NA	CAISAREGGGKLFF	TGTGCCATCAGTGCCAGGGAAGGGGGTGGAAAACTGTTTTTT
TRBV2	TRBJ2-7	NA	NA	CASSERATRGGNEQYF	TGTGCCAGCAGTGAACGCGCTACTCGAGGCGGGAACGAGCAGTACTTC
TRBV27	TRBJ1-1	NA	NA	CASSLSRRHTEAFF	TGTGCCAGCAGTTTATCGAGGAGGCACACTGAAGCTTTCTTT
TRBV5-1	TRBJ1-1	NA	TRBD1	CASSFTGGASSGTEAFF	TGCGCCAGCAGCTTTACAGGGGGCGCCTCCTCGGGCACTGAAGCTTTCTTT
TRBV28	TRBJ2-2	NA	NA	CASSFHRLNTGELFF	TGTGCCAGCAGTTTCCACAGGTTGAACACCGGGGAGCTGTTTTTT
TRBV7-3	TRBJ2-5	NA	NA	CASSPSGSLWETQYF	TGTGCCAGCAGCCCGTCCGGGAGTTTGTGGGAGACCCAGTACTTC
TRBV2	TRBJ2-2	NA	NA	CASSVRGDGELFF	TGTGCCAGCAGTGTAAGGGGCGACGGGGAGCTGTTTTTT
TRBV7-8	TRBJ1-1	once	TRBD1	CASSLVRGGQAAFF	TGTGCCAGCAGCTTAGTTCGTGGGGGACAGGCCGCTTTCTTT
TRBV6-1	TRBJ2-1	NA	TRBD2	CASNIGLAGDNEQFF	TGTGCCAGCAATATCGGACTAGCGGGAGACAATGAGCAGTTCTTC
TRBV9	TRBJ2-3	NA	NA	CASSGGHLTDTQYF	TGTGCCAGCAGCGGGGGACACCTCACAGATACGCAGTATTTT
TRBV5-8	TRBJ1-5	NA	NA	CASSLFSLPGFGQPQHF	TGTGCCAGCAGCTTGTTCTCGCTTCCAGGGTTTGGTCAGCCCCAGCATTTT
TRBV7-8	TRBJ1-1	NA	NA	CASSLVGIVGRPTEAFF	TGTGCCAGCAGCTTAGTGGGTATCGTAGGCAGGCCCACTGAAGCTTTCTTT
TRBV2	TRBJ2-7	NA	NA	CASNSLTPYEQYF	TGTGCCAGCAACTCGCTAACCCCTTACGAGCAGTACTTC
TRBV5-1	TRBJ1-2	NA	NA	CASSFRGGAGYGYTF	TGCGCCAGCAGCTTCCGAGGAGGGGCTGGCTATGGCTACACCTTC
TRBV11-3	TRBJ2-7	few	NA	CASSPNYEQYF	TGTGCCAGCAGCCCCAACTACGAGCAGTACTTC
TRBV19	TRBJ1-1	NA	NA	CASSTGSTEAFF	TGTGCCAGCTCCACAGGGTCCACTGAAGCTTTCTTT
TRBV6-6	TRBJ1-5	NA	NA	CASSYQDYQPQHF	TGTGCCAGCAGTTACCAAGACTATCAGCCCCAGCATTTT
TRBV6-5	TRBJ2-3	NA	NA	CASSRRESGTDTQYF	TGTGCCAGCAGTCGACGGGAGTCGGGCACAGATACGCAGTATTTT
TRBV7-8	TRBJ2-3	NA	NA	CASTQRVTDTQYF	TGTGCCAGCACCCAGCGCGTAACAGATACGCAGTATTTT
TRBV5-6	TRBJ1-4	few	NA	CASSLGGLNREKLFF	TGTGCCAGCAGCCTCGGGGGGCTAAATAGGGAAAAACTGTTTTTT
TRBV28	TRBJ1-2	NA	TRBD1	CASSPDRGSGYTF	TGTGCCAGCAGTCCGGACAGGGGAAGCGGCTACACCTTC
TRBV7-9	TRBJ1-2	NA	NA	CASSHRPGEGRGYTF	TGTGCCAGCAGCCACCGGCCCGGGGAAGGTCGGGGCTACACCTTC
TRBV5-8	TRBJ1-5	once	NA	CASSLVGRPQHF	TGTGCCAGCAGCTTAGTTGGGCGGCCCCAGCATTTT
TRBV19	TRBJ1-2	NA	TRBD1	CASRPQGPSYGYTF	TGTGCCAGTAGGCCACAGGGGCCTTCCTATGGCTACACCTTC
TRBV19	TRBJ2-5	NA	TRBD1	CASSIMRTGGGGGETQYF	TGTGCCAGTAGTATCATGAGGACAGGGGGCGGAGGCGGAGAGACCCAGTACTTC
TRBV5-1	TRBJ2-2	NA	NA	CASSLLAWSTGELFF	TGCGCCAGCAGCTTGTTAGCGTGGTCGACCGGGGAGCTGTTTTTT
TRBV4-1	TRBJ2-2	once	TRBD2	CASSHLAGGPNHGELFF	TGCGCCAGCAGCCACCTAGCGGGGGGGCCTAACCACGGGGAGCTGTTTTTT
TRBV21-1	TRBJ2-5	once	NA	CASSPQDRGHQETQYF	TGTGCCAGCAGTCCCCAGGACAGGGGCCATCAAGAGACCCAGTACTTC
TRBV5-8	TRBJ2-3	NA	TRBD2	CASTILAGYTDTQYF	TGTGCCAGCACGATTCTAGCGGGGTACACAGATACGCAGTATTTT
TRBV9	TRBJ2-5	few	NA	CASSVGAIQETQYF	TGTGCCAGCAGCGTAGGGGCTATCCAAGAGACCCAGTACTTC
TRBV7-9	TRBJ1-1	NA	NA	CSSSLAQNTEAFF	TGTTCCAGCAGCTTAGCCCAGAACACTGAAGCTTTCTTT
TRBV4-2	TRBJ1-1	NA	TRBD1	CASSKDGGQGLSFF	TGTGCCAGCAGCAAAGATGGTGGACAGGGTCTATCTTTCTTT
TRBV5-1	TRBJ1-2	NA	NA	CASSLEGNYGYTF	TGCGCCAGCAGCTTGGAGGGGAACTATGGCTACACCTTC
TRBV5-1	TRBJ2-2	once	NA	CASTQNTGELFF	TGCGCCAGCACCCAAAACACCGGGGAGCTGTTTTTT
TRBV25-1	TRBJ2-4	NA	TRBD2	CASSWMVAGDIQYF	TGTGCCAGCTCTTGGATGGTAGCGGGAGACATTCAGTACTTC
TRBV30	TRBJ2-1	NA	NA	CAWRRANHFF	TGTGCCTGGAGAAGAGCTAACCACTTCTTC
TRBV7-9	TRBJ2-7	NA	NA	CASSSTGLEQYF	TGTGCCAGCAGCTCGACTGGGTTGGAGCAGTACTTC
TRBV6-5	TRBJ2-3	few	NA	CASSYSGQLSTDTQYF	TGTGCCAGCAGTTACAGCGGGCAGCTCTCAACAGATACGCAGTATTTT
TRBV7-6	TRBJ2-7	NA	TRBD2	CAVGGGGDKVYEQYF	TGTGCCGTAGGTGGGGGGGGAGACAAGGTATACGAGCAGTACTTC
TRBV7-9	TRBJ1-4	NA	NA	CASSVALSATNEKLFF	TGTGCCAGCAGCGTAGCCCTATCTGCAACTAATGAAAAACTGTTTTTT
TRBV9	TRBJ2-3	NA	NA	CASSVGGDTQYF	TGTGCCAGCAGCGTAGGAGGAGATACGCAGTATTTT
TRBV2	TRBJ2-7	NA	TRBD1	CATYRGQVHEQYF	TGTGCCACCTACAGGGGGCAGGTCCACGAGCAGTACTTC
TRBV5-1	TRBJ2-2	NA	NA	CASTHNAGQTGELFF	TGCGCCAGCACCCACAACGCGGGTCAGACCGGGGAGCTGTTTTTT
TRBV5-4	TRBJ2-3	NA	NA	CASSFGPETADTQYF	TGTGCCAGCAGCTTTGGGCCGGAGACAGCAGATACGCAGTATTTT
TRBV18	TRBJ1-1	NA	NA	CASSPTRNTEAFF	TGTGCCAGCTCACCGACACGGAACACTGAAGCTTTCTTT